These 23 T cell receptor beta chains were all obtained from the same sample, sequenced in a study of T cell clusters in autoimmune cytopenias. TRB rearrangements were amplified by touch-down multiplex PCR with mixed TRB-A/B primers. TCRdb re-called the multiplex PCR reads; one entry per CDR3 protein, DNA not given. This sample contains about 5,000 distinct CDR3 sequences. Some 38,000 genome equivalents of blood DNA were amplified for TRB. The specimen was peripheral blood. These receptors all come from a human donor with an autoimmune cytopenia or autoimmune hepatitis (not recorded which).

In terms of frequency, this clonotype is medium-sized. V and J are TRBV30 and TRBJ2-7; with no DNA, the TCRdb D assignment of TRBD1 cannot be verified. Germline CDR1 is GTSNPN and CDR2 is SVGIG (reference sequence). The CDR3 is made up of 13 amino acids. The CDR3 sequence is CAWLQVGGSEQYF.

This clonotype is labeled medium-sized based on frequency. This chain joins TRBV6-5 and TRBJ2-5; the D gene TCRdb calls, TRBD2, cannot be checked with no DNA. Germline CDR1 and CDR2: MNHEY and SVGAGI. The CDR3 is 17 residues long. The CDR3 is CASSYGRDRAGQETQYF.

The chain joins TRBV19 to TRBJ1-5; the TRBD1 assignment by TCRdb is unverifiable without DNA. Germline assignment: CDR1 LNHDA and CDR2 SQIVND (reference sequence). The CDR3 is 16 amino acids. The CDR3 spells CASTTRGGYSNQPQHF.

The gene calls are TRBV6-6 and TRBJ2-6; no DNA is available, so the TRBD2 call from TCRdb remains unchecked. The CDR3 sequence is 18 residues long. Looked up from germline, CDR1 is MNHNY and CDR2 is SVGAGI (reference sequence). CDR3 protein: CASSYSTRLVSGANVLTF.

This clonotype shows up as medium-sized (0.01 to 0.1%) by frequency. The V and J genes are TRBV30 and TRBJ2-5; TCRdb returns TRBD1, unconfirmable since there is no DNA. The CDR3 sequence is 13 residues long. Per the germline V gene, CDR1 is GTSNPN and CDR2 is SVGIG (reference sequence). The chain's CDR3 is CACETGQTETQYF.

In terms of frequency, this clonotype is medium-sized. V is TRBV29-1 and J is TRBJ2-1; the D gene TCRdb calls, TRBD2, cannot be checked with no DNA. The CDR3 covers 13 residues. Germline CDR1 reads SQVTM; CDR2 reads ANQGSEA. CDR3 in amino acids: CSSLAGGPGEQFF.

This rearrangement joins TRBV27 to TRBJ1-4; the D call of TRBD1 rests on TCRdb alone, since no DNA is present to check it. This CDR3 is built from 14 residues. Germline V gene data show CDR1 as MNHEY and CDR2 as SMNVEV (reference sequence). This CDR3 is CASSGGQFNEKLFF. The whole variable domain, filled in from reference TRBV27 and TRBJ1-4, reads EAQVTQNPRYLITVTGKKLTVTCSQNMNHEYMSWYRQDPGLGLRQIYYSMNVEVTDKGDVPEGYKVSRKEKRNFPLILESPSPNQTSLYFCASSGGQFNEKLFFGSGTQLSVL.

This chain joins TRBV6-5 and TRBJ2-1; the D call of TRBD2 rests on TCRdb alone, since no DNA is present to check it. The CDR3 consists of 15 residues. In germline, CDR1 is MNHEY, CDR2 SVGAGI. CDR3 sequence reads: CASTPPGLALDEQFF.

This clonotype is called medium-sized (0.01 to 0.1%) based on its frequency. CDR3 sequence reads: CSVEVGGKSSYEQYF. The gene calls are TRBV29-1 and TRBJ2-7; the D call from TCRdb, TRBD2, cannot be confirmed without DNA. The length of the CDR3 is 15 residues. Germline values: CDR1 SQVTM, CDR2 ANQGSEA.

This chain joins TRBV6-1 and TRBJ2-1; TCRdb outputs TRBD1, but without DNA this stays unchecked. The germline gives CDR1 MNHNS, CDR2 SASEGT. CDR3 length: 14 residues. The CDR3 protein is CASSEFGTYNEQFF.

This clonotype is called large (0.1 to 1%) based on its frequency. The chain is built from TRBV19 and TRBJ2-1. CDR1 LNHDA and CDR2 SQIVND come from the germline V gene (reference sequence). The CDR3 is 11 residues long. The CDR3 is CASSHRNEQFF. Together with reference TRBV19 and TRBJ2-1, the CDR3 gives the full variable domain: DGGITQSPKYLFRKEGQNVTLSCEQNLNHDAMYWYRQDPGQGLRLIYYSQIVNDFQKGDIAEGYSVSREKKESFPLTVTSAQKNPTAFYLCASSHRNEQFFGPGTRLTVL.

The CDR3 spells CASSGPLAGGSNTQYF. The genes are TRBV6-1 and TRBJ2-3; without DNA, the TCRdb call of TRBD2 cannot be checked. The CDR3 has 16 residues. CDR1 MNHNS and CDR2 SASEGT come from the germline V gene.

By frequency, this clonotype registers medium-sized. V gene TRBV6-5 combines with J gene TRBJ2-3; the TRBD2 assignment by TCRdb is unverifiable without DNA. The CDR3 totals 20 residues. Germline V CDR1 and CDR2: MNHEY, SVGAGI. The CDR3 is CASSYSIATSGGQGSDTQYF.

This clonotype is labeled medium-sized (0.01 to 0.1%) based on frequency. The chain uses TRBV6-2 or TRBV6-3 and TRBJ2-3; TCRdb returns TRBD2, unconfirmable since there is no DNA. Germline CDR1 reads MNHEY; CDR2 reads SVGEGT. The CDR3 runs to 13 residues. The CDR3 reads CASTESGADTQYF.

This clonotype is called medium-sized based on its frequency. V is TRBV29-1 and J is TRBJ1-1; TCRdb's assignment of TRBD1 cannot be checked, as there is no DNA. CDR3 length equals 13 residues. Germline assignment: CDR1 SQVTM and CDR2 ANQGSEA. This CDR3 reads CSSGQGGFTEAFF.

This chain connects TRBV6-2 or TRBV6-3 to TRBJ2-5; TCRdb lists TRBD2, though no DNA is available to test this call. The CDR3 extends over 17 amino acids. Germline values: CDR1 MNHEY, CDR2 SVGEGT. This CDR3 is CASSYKRASGIGETQYF.

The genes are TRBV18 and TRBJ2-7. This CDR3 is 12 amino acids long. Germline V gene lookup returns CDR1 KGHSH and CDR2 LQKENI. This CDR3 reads CASSPGLTEQYF.

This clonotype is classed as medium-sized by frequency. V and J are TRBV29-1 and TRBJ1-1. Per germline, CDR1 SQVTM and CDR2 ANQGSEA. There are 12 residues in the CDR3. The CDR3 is CSGREGEAEAFF.

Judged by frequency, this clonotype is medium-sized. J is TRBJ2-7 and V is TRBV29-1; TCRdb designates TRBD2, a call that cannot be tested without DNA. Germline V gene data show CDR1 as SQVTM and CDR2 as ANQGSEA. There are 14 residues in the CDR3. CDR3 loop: CSVATGLTDGEQYF.

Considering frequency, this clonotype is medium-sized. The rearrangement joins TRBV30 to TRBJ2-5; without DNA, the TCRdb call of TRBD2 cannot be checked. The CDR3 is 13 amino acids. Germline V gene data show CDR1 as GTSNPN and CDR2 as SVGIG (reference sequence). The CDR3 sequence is CAWSGLAQETQYF. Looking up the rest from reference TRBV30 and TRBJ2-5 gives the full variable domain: SQTIHQWPATLVQPVGSPLSLECTVEGTSNPNLYWYRQAAGRGLQLLFYSVGIGQISSEVPQNLSASRPQDRQFILSSKKLLLSDSGFYLCAWSGLAQETQYFGPGTRLLVL.

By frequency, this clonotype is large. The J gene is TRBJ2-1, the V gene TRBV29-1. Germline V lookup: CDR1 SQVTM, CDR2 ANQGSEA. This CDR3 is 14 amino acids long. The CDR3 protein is CSVGGGLSYNEQFF.

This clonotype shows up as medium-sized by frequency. CDR3 protein: CASRSHSSYNEQFF. The V and J genes are TRBV19 and TRBJ2-1. CDR3 length: 14 residues. Germline CDR1 and CDR2: LNHDA and SQIVND (reference sequence).

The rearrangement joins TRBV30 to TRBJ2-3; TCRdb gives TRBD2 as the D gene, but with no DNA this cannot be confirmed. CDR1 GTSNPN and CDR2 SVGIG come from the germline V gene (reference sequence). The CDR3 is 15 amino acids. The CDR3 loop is CAWSWWEGLTDTQYF. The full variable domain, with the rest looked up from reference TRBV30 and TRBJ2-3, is SQTIHQWPATLVQPVGSPLSLECTVEGTSNPNLYWYRQAAGRGLQLLFYSVGIGQISSEVPQNLSASRPQDRQFILSSKKLLLSDSGFYLCAWSWWEGLTDTQYFGPGTRLTVL.